A selection of T cell receptor beta chains follows, all from one sample in a study of prognosis after radiotherapy for stage I lung cancer. TCRdb used MiXCR to reprocess the multiplex PCR reads, holding one entry per CDR3 protein. The repertoire consists of about 19,000 distinct CDR3 sequences, with roughly 53% occurring once and the leading ten covering approximately 30%. Sample: PBMCs, taken before or after stereotactic body radiation therapy (not recorded which). The origin of the receptors is a donor over 45 with non-small cell lung cancer. Both conserved end residues are part of each CDR3. A D gene is named only where the DNA matches it firmly. The listing skips clone size in some rows; elsewhere it reads once, few, many or a size class.

D: TRBD2; length: 16; V: TRBV27; size: NA; J: TRBJ2-7; CDR3: CASKGLAGDRYYEQYF; DNA: TGTGCCAGCAAGGGACTAGCGGGAGATAGATACTACGAGCAGTACTTC
D: NA; length: 15; V: TRBV6-1; size: few; J: TRBJ1-5; CDR3: CASSVVGTEGHSQHF; DNA: TGTGCCAGCAGTGTTGTCGGGACGGAAGGACATTCCCAGCATTTT
D: NA; length: 15; V: TRBV28; size: NA; J: TRBJ2-7; CDR3: CAASQAGTQMYEQYF; DNA: TGTGCCGCCTCCCAAGCAGGGACTCAGATGTACGAGCAGTACTTC
D: NA; length: 15; V: TRBV12-3/TRBV12-4; size: NA; J: TRBJ2-2; CDR3: CASSTLRDVGGELFF; DNA: TGTGCCAGCAGTACTCTCCGGGACGTCGGCGGGGAGCTGTTTTTT
D: NA; length: 14; V: TRBV30; size: once; J: TRBJ1-1; CDR3: CAWSNRQGNTEAFF; DNA: TGTGCCTGGAGTAACCGGCAGGGGAACACTGAAGCTTTCTTT
D: NA; length: 14; V: TRBV20-1; size: many; J: TRBJ2-6; CDR3: CSAPPNSGANVLTF; DNA: TGCAGTGCCCCGCCGAACTCTGGGGCCAACGTCCTGACTTTC
D: NA; length: 16; V: TRBV30; size: medium-sized; J: TRBJ1-5; CDR3: CAWSSRDILPNQPQHF; DNA: TGTGCCTGGAGTTCCCGGGACATCTTACCCAATCAGCCCCAGCATTTT
D: NA; length: 16; V: TRBV19; size: many; J: TRBJ2-1; CDR3: CASSIEGLISYNEQFF; DNA: TGTGCCAGTAGTATAGAAGGACTTATCTCCTACAATGAGCAGTTCTTC
D: TRBD1; length: 14; V: TRBV30; size: many; J: TRBJ2-7; CDR3: CAWSVLGQGHEQYF; DNA: TGTGCCTGGAGTGTACTGGGACAGGGCCACGAGCAGTACTTC
D: NA; length: 14; V: TRBV2; size: many; J: TRBJ1-3; CDR3: CASSEGGAGNTIYF; DNA: TGTGCCAGCAGTGAGGGTGGAGCTGGAAACACCATATATTTT
D: NA; length: 15; V: TRBV5-1; size: once; J: TRBJ1-2; CDR3: CASSLASPGGDVYTF; DNA: TGCGCCAGCAGCTTGGCAAGTCCCGGGGGCGATGTCTACACCTTC
D: TRBD2; length: 16; V: TRBV6-1; size: NA; J: TRBJ2-7; CDR3: CASKYLEAGDAYEQYF; DNA: TGTGCCAGCAAATACCTGGAGGCGGGAGATGCCTACGAGCAGTACTTC
D: NA; length: 15; V: TRBV28; size: many; J: TRBJ2-2; CDR3: CASSLGQRAAGELFF; DNA: TGTGCCAGCAGTTTGGGGCAGCGTGCGGCCGGGGAGCTGTTTTTT
D: NA; length: 12; V: TRBV30; size: NA; J: TRBJ1-2; CDR3: CAWAITDSGYTF; DNA: TGTGCCTGGGCGATTACGGACAGTGGCTACACCTTC
D: NA; length: 15; V: TRBV9; size: many; J: TRBJ2-3; CDR3: CASSVEPTAGDTQYF; DNA: TGTGCCAGCAGCGTAGAGCCTACCGCCGGGGATACGCAGTATTTT
D: NA; length: 12; V: TRBV25-1; size: many; J: TRBJ1-2; CDR3: CASSDGGDGYTF; DNA: TGTGCCAGCAGTGATGGAGGGGATGGCTACACCTTC
D: NA; length: 12; V: TRBV28; size: many; J: TRBJ2-7; CDR3: CASSLWRDEQYF; DNA: TGTGCCAGCAGTTTATGGCGGGACGAGCAGTACTTC
D: NA; length: 14; V: TRBV6-1; size: NA; J: TRBJ1-1; CDR3: CASSDSVKNTEAFF; DNA: TGTGCCAGCAGTGATTCGGTCAAGAACACTGAAGCTTTCTTT
D: NA; length: 16; V: TRBV6-5; size: few; J: TRBJ2-2; CDR3: CASSYQRRQNTGELFF; DNA: TGTGCCAGCAGTTACCAACGACGACAGAACACCGGGGAGCTGTTTTTT
D: NA; length: 12; V: TRBV28; size: few; J: TRBJ1-2; CDR3: CASSLGDYGYTF; DNA: TGTGCCAGCAGTTTAGGAGACTATGGCTACACCTTC
D: NA; length: 16; V: TRBV5-1; size: many; J: TRBJ2-3; CDR3: CASSSEGRGNTDTQYF; DNA: TGCGCCAGCAGCTCTGAGGGGAGGGGGAACACAGATACGCAGTATTTT
D: NA; length: 15; V: TRBV19; size: NA; J: TRBJ2-6; CDR3: CASSKTGSGANFLTF; DNA: TGTGCCAGTAGTAAAACGGGGTCTGGGGCCAACTTCCTGACTTTC
D: NA; length: 15; V: TRBV7-3; size: many; J: TRBJ1-5; CDR3: CASSLDGTSGEPQHF; DNA: TGTGCCAGCAGCTTAGACGGGACATCCGGGGAGCCCCAGCATTTT
D: NA; length: 15; V: TRBV5-1; size: NA; J: TRBJ2-2; CDR3: CASSLGGLNTGELFF; DNA: TGCGCCAGCAGCTTGGGTGGCCTGAACACCGGGGAGCTGTTTTTT
D: TRBD2; length: 15; V: TRBV9; size: NA; J: TRBJ2-2; CDR3: CSSSAMGGSTGELLF; DNA: TGTTCCAGCAGCGCCATGGGGGGGTCCACCGGGGAGCTGCTTTTT
D: NA; length: 17; V: TRBV20-1; size: NA; J: TRBJ2-6; CDR3: CSAGQLWGGSGTNVLTF; DNA: TGCAGTGCTGGTCAACTATGGGGGGGCTCTGGGACCAACGTCCTGACTTTC
D: NA; length: 15; V: TRBV20-1; size: NA; J: TRBJ1-1; CDR3: CSARDSTKPRTEAFF; DNA: TGCAGTGCTAGAGATTCAACCAAACCGAGGACTGAAGCTTTCTTT
D: NA; length: 15; V: TRBV28; size: NA; J: TRBJ1-2; CDR3: CASSSAGLGGFVYTF; DNA: TGTGCCAGCAGTTCCGCGGGGCTGGGGGGCTTTGTCTACACCTTC
D: NA; length: 14; V: TRBV9; size: many; J: TRBJ2-5; CDR3: CASSPGALLIPQYF; DNA: TGTGCCAGCAGCCCCGGCGCCCTTCTGATACCCCAGTACTTC
D: TRBD1; length: 14; V: TRBV5-1; size: many; J: TRBJ2-3; CDR3: CASSLDRAADTQYF; DNA: TGCGCCAGCAGCTTAGACAGGGCGGCAGATACGCAGTATTTT